The clone carrying this T cell receptor beta chain was counted only a few times. Its cognate antigen is unknown. Trimming removed 6 bases at V and 4 bases at J, with 12 bases between. The CDR3 covers 13 residues. Germline loops: CDR1 MNHEY, CDR2 SVGAGI. Measured with immunoSEQ multiplex PCR; TCRdb has only the in-frame clones, and not every one. The table includes roughly 160,000 clones, around 80% detected once. This sample stems from a study of cytotoxic CD8 clonotypes in ibrutinib-treated CLL. Study-wide context: Researchers reported 11 to 12 relapsed/refractory and some 14 treatment-naive patients, around 17 of them IGHV unmutated. Productive templates averaged around 250,000 per sample, and productive rearrangements about 89,000. Overall study findings and caveats: In comparison with age-matched healthy donors, baseline clonality was higher and tracked circulating CD8+ T-cell counts. Elevated clonality accompanied ibrutinib response, with a return toward baseline values at progression.

Material: PBMCs, obtained after 24 months of ibrutinib treatment. The rearrangement joins TRBV6-5 to TRBJ2-5; the D is unclear. This sequence was found in a human donor with chronic lymphocytic leukemia. CDR3 DNA: TGTGCCAGCAGCCCGTTGCGTGGAGAGACCCAGTACTTC. This codes for CASSPLRGETQYF.